These T cell receptor beta chains were read from a single sample in a study of T cell responses to AZD1222 COVID-19 vaccine. TCRdb keeps only in-frame clones here, not all; method: immunoSEQ multiplex PCR. The table records around 130,000 clones, about 88% of them present only once. The sample in question was peripheral blood, obtained on day 0 of AZD1222 vaccination. These receptor sequences come from an adult in good health. Each CDR3 is given with its conserved first and last residue.

v_gene,j_gene,len,CDR3aa
TRBV5-6,TRBJ2-1,16,CASSLYRDRHFNEQFF
TRBV29-1,TRBJ1-1,12,CSVHRPNTEAFF
TRBV29-1,TRBJ2-6,14,CSVVIVPGANVLTF
TRBV27,TRBJ1-2,14,CASSSPSTNYGYTF
TRBV13,TRBJ2-7,13,CASSREEGPEQYF
TRBV2,TRBJ2-7,12,CASRRGSYEQYF
TRBV6-2/TRBV6-3,TRBJ1-4,13,CASSRQGGEKLFF
TRBV12-3/TRBV12-4,TRBJ2-3,12,CASSLTRDTQYF
TRBV7-2,TRBJ1-1,18,CASSLHRVSPLMNTEAFF
TRBV19,TRBJ1-1,12,CASKAGGTEAFF
TRBV11-2,TRBJ1-2,15,CASSLVEGAKIGYTF
TRBV5-1,TRBJ1-4,16,CASSIRGQETNEKLFF
TRBV5-4,TRBJ2-2,17,CASSLSPAGGSTGELFF
TRBV27,TRBJ1-3,14,CASSRTVSGNTIYF
TRBV19,TRBJ1-5,16,CASSIRGGYSNQPQHF
TRBV6-2/TRBV6-3,TRBJ1-1,13,CASSSVLNTEAFF
TRBV5-8,TRBJ2-1,9,CASSLEQFF
TRBV5-4,TRBJ2-2,15,CASSATGLYSGELFF
TRBV4-1,TRBJ2-1,15,CASRQLAGPYNEQFF
TRBV6-5,TRBJ2-7,13,CASKRGRSYEQYF
TRBV19,TRBJ1-1,14,CASSIVGGHTEAFF
TRBV5-1,TRBJ1-1,16,CASSALGRSMNTEAFF
TRBV18,TRBJ1-2,18,CASSPRATGSDGDYGYTF
TRBV5-1,TRBJ2-4,14,CASRRTGGDGIQYF
TRBV5-4,TRBJ2-3,16,CASSLGSSGVTDTQYF
TRBV28,TRBJ2-7,14,CASIPGQGPMVQYF
TRBV9,TRBJ1-5,16,CASSVAAGDDNQPQHF
TRBV12-3/TRBV12-4,TRBJ2-5,13,CASSLGFTETQYF
TRBV28,TRBJ2-7,14,CASKGVRDSYEQYF
TRBV9,TRBJ2-7,15,CASSASGTSADEQYF
TRBV19,TRBJ1-1,15,CASTGTSLWNTEAFF
TRBV5-1,TRBJ2-1,14,CASYRDRVLDEQFF
TRBV3-1/TRBV3-2,TRBJ2-5,19,CASSQAGTSGGALKETQYF
TRBV5-8,TRBJ1-1,18,CASSLTGTSGGLNTEAFF
TRBV6-5,TRBJ2-1,14,CASSSGRAPNEQFF
TRBV5-4,TRBJ2-7,15,CASSSLRGGDYEQYF
TRBV6-1,TRBJ2-3,16,CASSEAWGGRADTQYF
TRBV5-1,TRBJ1-2,13,CASSLITGYGYTF
TRBV7-9,TRBJ2-3,13,CASSVMVRDTQYF